The rows below give T cell receptor beta chains drawn from one sample of a study of T cell responses to AZD1222 COVID-19 vaccine. Assay: immunoSEQ multiplex PCR; the TCRdb copy retains only in-frame clones and omits some. In the table there are about 140,000 clones, over 90% of which are singletons. The sequencing here drew on peripheral blood, taken on day 0 of AZD1222 vaccination. These receptors were collected from an adult in good health. The CDR3 runs from the conserved cysteine through the conserved F or W. The D gene is left open where the match is weak. Where a row states a size, it is once, few, many or the class of an expanded clone; other rows omit it.

cdr3_nt: TGTGCCAGCAGCGTCTCCGGGACAGGACACTATGGCTACACCTTC
cdr3_aa: CASSVSGTGHYGYTF
v_call: TRBV5-6
d_call: TRBD1
clone_size: .
j_call: TRBJ1-2

cdr3_nt: TGTGCCGCTGAAAAACTGTTTTTT
cdr3_aa: CAAEKLFF
v_call: TRBV24-1
d_call: .
clone_size: .
j_call: TRBJ1-4

cdr3_nt: TGTGCCAGCAGTCGCGGGCTTAGCACAGATACGCAGTATTTT
cdr3_aa: CASSRGLSTDTQYF
v_call: TRBV6-2/TRBV6-3
d_call: .
clone_size: once
j_call: TRBJ2-3

cdr3_nt: TGTGCCATCAGTGAAGGACAGGGGGTCTATTCACCCCTCCACTTT
cdr3_aa: CAISEGQGVYSPLHF
v_call: TRBV10-3
d_call: TRBD1
clone_size: .
j_call: TRBJ1-6

cdr3_nt: TGTGCCAGCAGTTATTTTTCCAGGGCCCTCTATGGCTACACCTTC
cdr3_aa: CASSYFSRALYGYTF
v_call: TRBV6-2/TRBV6-3
d_call: .
clone_size: once
j_call: TRBJ1-2

cdr3_nt: TGTGCCATCAGTGAAGGGGCCCGCACAGATACGCAGTATTTT
cdr3_aa: CAISEGARTDTQYF
v_call: TRBV10-3
d_call: .
clone_size: .
j_call: TRBJ2-3

cdr3_nt: TGTGCCAGCAGCGTAGATCCGCAGGAGGGTAAAGAGCAGTACTTC
cdr3_aa: CASSVDPQEGKEQYF
v_call: TRBV9
d_call: .
clone_size: once
j_call: TRBJ2-7

cdr3_nt: TGTGCCAGCAGTGTCCCGGGACAGCTTAATGAAAAACTGTTTTTT
cdr3_aa: CASSVPGQLNEKLFF
v_call: TRBV2
d_call: TRBD1
clone_size: once
j_call: TRBJ1-4

cdr3_nt: TGTGCCAGCAGGAAAACCGGGACCGCCCGCTACGAGCAGTACTTC
cdr3_aa: CASRKTGTARYEQYF
v_call: TRBV28
d_call: .
clone_size: once
j_call: TRBJ2-7

cdr3_nt: TGTGCCAGCAGCGTAGAAGTTAGCGCGGAGCTGTTTTTT
cdr3_aa: CASSVEVSAELFF
v_call: TRBV9
d_call: .
clone_size: .
j_call: TRBJ2-2

cdr3_nt: TGTGCCAGCAGCTTAAAACCGGGGGCGAGGGTGCAGTACTTC
cdr3_aa: CASSLKPGARVQYF
v_call: TRBV7-2
d_call: .
clone_size: .
j_call: TRBJ2-7

cdr3_nt: TGTGCCAGCACCTCAACCCCGGGCTACGAGCAGTACTTC
cdr3_aa: CASTSTPGYEQYF
v_call: TRBV5-4
d_call: .
clone_size: .
j_call: TRBJ2-7

cdr3_nt: TGTGCCAGCAGTTTTGGTCGGCCAGGGGGTTTACCCTACGAGCAGTACTTC
cdr3_aa: CASSFGRPGGLPYEQYF
v_call: TRBV27
d_call: TRBD1
clone_size: .
j_call: TRBJ2-7

cdr3_nt: TGTGCCAGCAGCTTAGAACTAGCATTTGGCACAGATACGCAGTATTTT
cdr3_aa: CASSLELAFGTDTQYF
v_call: TRBV7-2
d_call: .
clone_size: .
j_call: TRBJ2-3

cdr3_nt: TGTGCCAGCAGTTACGACTGGGGCGCGGGCACTGAAGCTTTCTTT
cdr3_aa: CASSYDWGAGTEAFF
v_call: TRBV6-2/TRBV6-3
d_call: .
clone_size: .
j_call: TRBJ1-1

cdr3_nt: TGTGCCAGCTCACCCCTCGCTCCAAGCGGGAGCGCAGATACGCAGTATTTT
cdr3_aa: CASSPLAPSGSADTQYF
v_call: TRBV18
d_call: TRBD2
clone_size: .
j_call: TRBJ2-3

cdr3_nt: TGTGCCAGTACCCCGCTTGACAGGAGCCTCTATGGCTACACCTTC
cdr3_aa: CASTPLDRSLYGYTF
v_call: TRBV19
d_call: .
clone_size: .
j_call: TRBJ1-2

cdr3_nt: TGTGCCAGCAGCATGACCGTCCCCGGGGAGCTGTTTTTT
cdr3_aa: CASSMTVPGELFF
v_call: TRBV12-3/TRBV12-4
d_call: .
clone_size: .
j_call: TRBJ2-2

cdr3_nt: TGTGCCAGCAGCCAAGAAGGTCTAGCGGGTTATTCCTACGAGCAGTACTTC
cdr3_aa: CASSQEGLAGYSYEQYF
v_call: TRBV3-1/TRBV3-2
d_call: TRBD2
clone_size: .
j_call: TRBJ2-7

cdr3_nt: TGTGCCATCAGTGAGGACCGGGACAGGGCCTCCTACGAGCAGTACTTC
cdr3_aa: CAISEDRDRASYEQYF
v_call: TRBV10-3
d_call: TRBD1
clone_size: .
j_call: TRBJ2-7

cdr3_nt: TGTGCCAGCAGTACCCCCCGGGGCTATGGCTACACCTTC
cdr3_aa: CASSTPRGYGYTF
v_call: TRBV6-5
d_call: .
clone_size: .
j_call: TRBJ1-2

cdr3_nt: TGTGCCAGCAGCCCGCGGACGGGTAACTATGGCTACACCTTC
cdr3_aa: CASSPRTGNYGYTF
v_call: TRBV5-4
d_call: .
clone_size: .
j_call: TRBJ1-2

cdr3_nt: TGTGCCAGCAGCTTAGAGCCGGCGAGCACAGATACGCAGTATTTT
cdr3_aa: CASSLEPASTDTQYF
v_call: TRBV11-2
d_call: .
clone_size: .
j_call: TRBJ2-3

cdr3_nt: TGTGCCAGCAGTTACTCAACATGGACTGAAGCTTTCTTT
cdr3_aa: CASSYSTWTEAFF
v_call: TRBV6-5
d_call: .
clone_size: .
j_call: TRBJ1-1

cdr3_nt: TGTGCCAGCTTGAAGGAGAGAGACTATGGCTACACCTTC
cdr3_aa: CASLKERDYGYTF
v_call: TRBV2
d_call: .
clone_size: .
j_call: TRBJ1-2

cdr3_nt: TGTGCCACCAGCAGAGAAAAAAGCGGGAGGAACACCGGGGAGCTGTTTTTT
cdr3_aa: CATSREKSGRNTGELFF
v_call: TRBV15
d_call: TRBD2
clone_size: .
j_call: TRBJ2-2

cdr3_nt: TGTGCCATCAGTGAGTCAAACTACGAGCAGTACTTC
cdr3_aa: CAISESNYEQYF
v_call: TRBV10-3
d_call: .
clone_size: .
j_call: TRBJ2-7

cdr3_nt: TGTGCCAGCCGCCACAGGGGGGATGACGAGCAGTACTTC
cdr3_aa: CASRHRGDDEQYF
v_call: TRBV6-2/TRBV6-3
d_call: TRBD1
clone_size: .
j_call: TRBJ2-7

cdr3_nt: TGTGCCATCAGTGAGGGCAGGGAGTATGGCTACACCTTC
cdr3_aa: CAISEGREYGYTF
v_call: TRBV10-3
d_call: .
clone_size: .
j_call: TRBJ1-2

cdr3_nt: TGCGCCAGCAGCCAAGTCCTAGCAACCCAATACGAGCAGTACTTC
cdr3_aa: CASSQVLATQYEQYF
v_call: TRBV4-3
d_call: .
clone_size: .
j_call: TRBJ2-7

cdr3_nt: TGTGCCAGCAGCTTAGGCAGGGGAGAGGGCAATCAGCCCCAGCATTTT
cdr3_aa: CASSLGRGEGNQPQHF
v_call: TRBV7-2
d_call: .
clone_size: .
j_call: TRBJ1-5

cdr3_nt: TGTGCCAGCAGTGAAACCCTAGCGGGCTGGGAGACCCAGTACTTC
cdr3_aa: CASSETLAGWETQYF
v_call: TRBV2
d_call: TRBD2
clone_size: .
j_call: TRBJ2-5

cdr3_nt: TGTGCCAGCAGCGAATCCGGGACAGGGGGCGCCGGCTATGGCTACACCTTC
cdr3_aa: CASSESGTGGAGYGYTF
v_call: TRBV9
d_call: TRBD1
clone_size: .
j_call: TRBJ1-2

cdr3_nt: TGTGCCAGCAGTCGGACGACATTCCAATTGGATACGCAGTATTTT
cdr3_aa: CASSRTTFQLDTQYF
v_call: TRBV6-2/TRBV6-3
d_call: .
clone_size: .
j_call: TRBJ2-3

cdr3_nt: TGCGCCAGCAGCTTGGGACTTTATAATTCACCCCTCCACTTT
cdr3_aa: CASSLGLYNSPLHF
v_call: TRBV5-1
d_call: .
clone_size: .
j_call: TRBJ1-6

cdr3_nt: TGTGCCAGCAGTGAAAGGAGGACAGGGGATAATTCACCCCTCCACTTT
cdr3_aa: CASSERRTGDNSPLHF
v_call: TRBV6-1
d_call: TRBD1
clone_size: .
j_call: TRBJ1-6